The 7 T cell receptor beta chains given below trace back to one sample, sequenced in a study of metastatic and nonmetastatic thyroid tumors. No treatment had been given to any patient before thyroid surgery. Through MiXCR, TCRdb re-clonotyped the PCR reads. The table lists more than 25,000 clones, 7% to 9% of them singletons. The sample comprised blood. Receptors were obtained from a female donor with papillary thyroid cancer or a benign thyroid nodule (not recorded which). Some clones in this sample may be carry-over from other donors' samples.

This clone was recorded at least ten times. The V call is TRBV19, the J call TRBJ1-5; 8 positions match TRBD1. CDR1 and CDR2 (germline): LNHDA, SQIVND (reference sequence). Trimming cost V 5 bases and J 4 bases; bases outside gene matches: 7. CDR3 length equals 15 residues. The CDR3 protein is CASSPKRQGNQPQHF. In DNA, the CDR3 is TGTGCCAGTAGTCCCAAACGACAGGGGAATCAGCCCCAGCATTTT.

This clone was detected ten times or more. The chain uses TRBV27 and TRBJ2-5, with a tentative D call TRBD1 (5 bases). The CDR3 is 11 residues long. The V end was cut by 2 bases, the J end by 9 bases, with 7 bases between. CDR1 and CDR2 from the germline V gene are MNHEY and SMNVEV (reference sequence). The CDR3 DNA is TGTGCCAGCAGTTTAAGGGGCGCCCAGTACTTC. Translated: CASSLRGAQYF.

In this sample, this clone turned up many times. The chain couples TRBV2 to TRBJ1-6; maybe TRBD1 (5 bases). Germline lookup yields CDR1 SNHLY and CDR2 FYNNEI. Trimming shortened V by 7 bases and J by 10 bases, and 20 bases separated the two germline ends. This CDR3 is built from 15 residues. The CDR3 sequence: CASTKRGTLDSPLHF. For the CDR3, the DNA is TGTGCCAGCACCAAAAGAGGGACCCTGGACTCACCCCTCCACTTT.

This clone was counted many times. The chain has TRBV6-6 and TRBJ1-2; D is unclear. Between the trimmed V and J ends, which lost 0 bases and 4 bases, there was a span of 6 bases. Germline assignment: CDR1 MNHNY and CDR2 SVGAGI (reference sequence). The CDR3 is 13 residues long. Here the CDR3 DNA reads TGTGCCAGCAGTTACTCGGGCTTCTATGGCTACACCTTC. This gives the protein CASSYSGFYGYTF.

In its sample, this clone was seen many times. CDR3 in amino acids: CASSPRAGANTEAFF. In DNA, the CDR3 is TGTGCCAGCTCACCACGTGCCGGGGCGAACACTGAAGCTTTCTTT. This sequence joins TRBV18 and TRBJ1-1, with D possibly matching TRBD1 (5 bases). The CDR3 length is 15 residues. Germline V gives CDR1 KGHSH, CDR2 LQKENI. V lost 1 base to trimming and J lost 1 base, with 10 bases between them.

This clone has a count of ten or more. This chain uses TRBV5-1 with TRBJ1-2, with 9 nucleotides matching TRBD1. The CDR3 is 13 residues long. CDR1 is SGHRS and CDR2 is YFSETQ in the germline V gene. Trimming at V came to 4 bases and at J to 8 bases, leaving 6 bases not matched to a gene. The CDR3, as DNA: TGCGCCAGCAGCCACCGGGACAGGGTCGGCTACACCTTC. As protein: CASSHRDRVGYTF.

In this sample, this clone turned up a few times. The chain links TRBV20-1 to TRBJ2-3; D is undetermined. The length of the CDR3 is 16 residues. CDR1 is DFQATT, CDR2 SNEGSKA, per germline (reference sequence). The ends were cut back, 0 bases at V and 0 bases at J, with 13 bases in the middle. This CDR3 reads CSARDQSAKSTDTQYF. CDR3 sequence (DNA): TGCAGTGCTAGAGATCAATCAGCGAAGAGCACAGATACGCAGTATTTT.